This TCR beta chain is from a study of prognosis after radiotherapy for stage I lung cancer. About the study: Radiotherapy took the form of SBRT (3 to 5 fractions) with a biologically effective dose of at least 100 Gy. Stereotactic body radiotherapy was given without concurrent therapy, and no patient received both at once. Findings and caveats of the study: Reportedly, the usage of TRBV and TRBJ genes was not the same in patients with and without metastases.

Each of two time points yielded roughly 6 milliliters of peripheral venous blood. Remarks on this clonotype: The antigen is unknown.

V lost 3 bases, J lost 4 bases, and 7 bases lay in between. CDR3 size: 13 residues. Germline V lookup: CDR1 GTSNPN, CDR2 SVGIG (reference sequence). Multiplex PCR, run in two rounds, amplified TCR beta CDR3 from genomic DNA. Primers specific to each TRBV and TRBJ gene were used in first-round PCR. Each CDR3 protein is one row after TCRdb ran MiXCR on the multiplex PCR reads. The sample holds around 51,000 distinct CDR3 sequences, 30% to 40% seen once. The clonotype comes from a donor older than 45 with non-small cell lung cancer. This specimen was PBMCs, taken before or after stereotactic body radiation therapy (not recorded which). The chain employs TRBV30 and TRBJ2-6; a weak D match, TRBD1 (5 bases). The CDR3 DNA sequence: TGTGCCTGGAGCCGACAGGGGGCCAACGTCCTGACTTTC. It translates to CAWSRQGANVLTF.